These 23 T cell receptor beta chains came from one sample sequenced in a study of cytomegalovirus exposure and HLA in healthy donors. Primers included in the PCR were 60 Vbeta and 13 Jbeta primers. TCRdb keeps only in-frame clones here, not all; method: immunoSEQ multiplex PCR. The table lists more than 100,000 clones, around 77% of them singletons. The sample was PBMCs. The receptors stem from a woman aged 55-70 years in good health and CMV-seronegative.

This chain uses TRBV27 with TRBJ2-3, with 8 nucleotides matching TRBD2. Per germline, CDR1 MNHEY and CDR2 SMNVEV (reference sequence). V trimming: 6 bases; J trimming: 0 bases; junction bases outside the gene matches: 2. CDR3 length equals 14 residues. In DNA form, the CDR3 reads TGTGCCAGCAGACCTAGCGGGAGCACAGATACGCAGTATTTT. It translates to CASRPSGSTDTQYF.

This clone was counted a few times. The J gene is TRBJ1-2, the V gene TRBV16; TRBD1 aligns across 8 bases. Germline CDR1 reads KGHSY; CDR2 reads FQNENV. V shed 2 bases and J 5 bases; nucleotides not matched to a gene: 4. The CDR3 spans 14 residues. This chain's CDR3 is CASSQGTGIYGYTF. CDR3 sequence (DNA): TGTGCCAGCAGCCAAGGGACAGGAATTTATGGCTACACCTTC.

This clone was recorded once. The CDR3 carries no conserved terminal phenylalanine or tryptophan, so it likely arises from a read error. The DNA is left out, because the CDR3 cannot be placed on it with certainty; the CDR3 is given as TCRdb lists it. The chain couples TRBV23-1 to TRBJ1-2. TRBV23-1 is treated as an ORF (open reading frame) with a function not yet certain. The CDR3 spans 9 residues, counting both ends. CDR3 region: CASSHCSSL.

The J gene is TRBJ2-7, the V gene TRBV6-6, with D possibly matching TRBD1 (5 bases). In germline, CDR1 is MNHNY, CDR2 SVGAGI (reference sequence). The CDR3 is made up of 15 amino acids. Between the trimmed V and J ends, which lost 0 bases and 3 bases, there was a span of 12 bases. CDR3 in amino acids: CASSYSQGRGYEQYF. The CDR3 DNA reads TGTGCCAGCAGTTACTCCCAGGGAAGGGGCTACGAGCAGTACTTC.

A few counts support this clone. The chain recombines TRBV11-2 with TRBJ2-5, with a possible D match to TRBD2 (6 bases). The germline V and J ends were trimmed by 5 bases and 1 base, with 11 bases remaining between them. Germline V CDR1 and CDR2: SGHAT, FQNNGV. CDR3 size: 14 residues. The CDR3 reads CASSQIAVQETQYF. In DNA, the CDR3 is TGTGCCAGCAGCCAGATAGCGGTCCAAGAGACCCAGTACTTC.

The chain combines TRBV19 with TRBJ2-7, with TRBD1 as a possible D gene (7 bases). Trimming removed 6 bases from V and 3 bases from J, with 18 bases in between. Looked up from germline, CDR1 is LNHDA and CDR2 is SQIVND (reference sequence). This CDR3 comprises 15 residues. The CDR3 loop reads CASSRHAQGGYEQYF. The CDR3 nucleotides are TGTGCCAGTAGCCGTCACGCCCAGGGGGGCTACGAGCAGTACTTC.

The CDR3 spells CASLGGINYGYTF. In nucleotides, the CDR3 is TGTGCCAGCTTGGGGGGAATTAACTATGGCTACACCTTC. This chain joins TRBV28 and TRBJ1-2; TRBD1 might be the D (5 bases). Trimming took 8 bases from V and 1 from J, leaving 11 bases between them. This CDR3 contains 13 residues. Germline CDR1 and CDR2: MDHEN and SYDVKM.

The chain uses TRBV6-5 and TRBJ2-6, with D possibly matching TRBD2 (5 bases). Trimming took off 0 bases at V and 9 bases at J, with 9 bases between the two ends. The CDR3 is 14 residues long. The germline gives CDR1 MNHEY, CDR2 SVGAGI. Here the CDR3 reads CASSYSRDNNVLTF. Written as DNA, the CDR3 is TGTGCCAGCAGTTACTCCCGGGATAACAACGTCCTGACTTTC.

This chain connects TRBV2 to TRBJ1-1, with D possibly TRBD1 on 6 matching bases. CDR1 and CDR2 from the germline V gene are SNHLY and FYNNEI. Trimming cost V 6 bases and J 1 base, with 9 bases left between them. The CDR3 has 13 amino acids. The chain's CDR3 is CASSGQRNTEAFF. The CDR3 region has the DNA TGTGCCAGCAGCGGACAGCGGAACACTGAAGCTTTCTTT. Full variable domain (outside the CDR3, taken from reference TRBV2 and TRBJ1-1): EPEVTQTPSHQVTQMGQEVILRCVPISNHLYFYWYRQILGQKVEFLVSFYNNEISEKSEIFDDQFSVERPDGSNFTLKIRSTKLEDSAMYFCASSGQRNTEAFFGQGTRLTVV.

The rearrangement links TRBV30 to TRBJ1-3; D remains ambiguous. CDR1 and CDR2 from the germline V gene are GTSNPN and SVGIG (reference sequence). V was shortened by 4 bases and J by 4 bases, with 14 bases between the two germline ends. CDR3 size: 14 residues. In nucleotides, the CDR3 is TGTGCCTGGACTCGGCTGACTGGGGGAAACACCATATATTTT. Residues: CAWTRLTGGNTIYF.

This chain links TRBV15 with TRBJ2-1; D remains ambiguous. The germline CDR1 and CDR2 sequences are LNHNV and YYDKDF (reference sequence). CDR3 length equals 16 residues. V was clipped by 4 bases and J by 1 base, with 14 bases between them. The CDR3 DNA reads TGTGCCACCAGCAAGACTGGCTTTGGTTCCTACAATGAGCAGTTCTTC. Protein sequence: CATSKTGFGSYNEQFF.

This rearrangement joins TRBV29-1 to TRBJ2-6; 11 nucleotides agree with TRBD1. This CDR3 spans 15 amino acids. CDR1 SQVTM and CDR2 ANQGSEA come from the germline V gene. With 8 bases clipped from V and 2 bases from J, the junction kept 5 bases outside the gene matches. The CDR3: CSTGDRGTGANVLTF. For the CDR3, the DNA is TGCAGCACTGGGGACAGGGGGACTGGGGCCAACGTCCTGACTTTC.

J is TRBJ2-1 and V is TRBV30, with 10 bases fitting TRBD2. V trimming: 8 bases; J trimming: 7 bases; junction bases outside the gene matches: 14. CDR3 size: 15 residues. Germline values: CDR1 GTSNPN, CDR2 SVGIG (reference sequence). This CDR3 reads CAGARASGSWNEQFF. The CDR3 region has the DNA TGTGCCGGGGCCCGGGCTAGCGGGAGTTGGAATGAGCAGTTCTTC.

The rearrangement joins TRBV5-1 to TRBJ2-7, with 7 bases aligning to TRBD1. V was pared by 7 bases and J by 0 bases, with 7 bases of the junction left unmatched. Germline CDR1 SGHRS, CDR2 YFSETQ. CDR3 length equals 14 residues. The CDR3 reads CASAPGTVSYEQYF. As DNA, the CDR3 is TGCGCCAGCGCCCCAGGGACAGTCTCCTACGAGCAGTACTTC.

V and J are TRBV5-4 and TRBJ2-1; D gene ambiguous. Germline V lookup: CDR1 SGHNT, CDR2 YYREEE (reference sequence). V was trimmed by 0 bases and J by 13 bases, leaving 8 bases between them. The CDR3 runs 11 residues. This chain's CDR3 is CASSLGVDQFF. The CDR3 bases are TGTGCCAGCAGCTTGGGTGTAGATCAGTTCTTC.

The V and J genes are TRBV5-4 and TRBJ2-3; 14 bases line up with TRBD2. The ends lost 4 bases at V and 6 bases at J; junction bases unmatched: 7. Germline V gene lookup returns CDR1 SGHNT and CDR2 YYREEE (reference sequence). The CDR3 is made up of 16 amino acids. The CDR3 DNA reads TGTGCCAGCAGCCCACGACTAGCGGGGGGGCCCGATACGCAGTATTTT. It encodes CASSPRLAGGPDTQYF. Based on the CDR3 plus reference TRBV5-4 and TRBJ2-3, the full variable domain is ETGVTQSPTHLIKTRGQQVTLRCSSQSGHNTVSWYQQALGQGPQFIFQYYREEENGRGNFPPRFSGLQFPNYSSELNVNALELDDSALYLCASSPRLAGGPDTQYFGPGTRLTVL.

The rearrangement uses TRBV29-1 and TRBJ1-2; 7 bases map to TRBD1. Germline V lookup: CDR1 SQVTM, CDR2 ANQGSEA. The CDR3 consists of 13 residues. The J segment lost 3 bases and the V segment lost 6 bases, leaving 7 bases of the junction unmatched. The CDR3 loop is CSVGGQPDYGYTF. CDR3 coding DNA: TGCAGCGTCGGGGGACAGCCGGACTATGGCTACACCTTC.

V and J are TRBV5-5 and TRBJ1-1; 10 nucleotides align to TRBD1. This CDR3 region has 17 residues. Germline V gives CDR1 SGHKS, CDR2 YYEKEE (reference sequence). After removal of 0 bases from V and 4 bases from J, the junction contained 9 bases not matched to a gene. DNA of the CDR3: TGTGCCAGCAGCTTGGGACAGGGGGCGCGGGGAAGCACTGAAGCTTTCTTT. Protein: CASSLGQGARGSTEAFF.

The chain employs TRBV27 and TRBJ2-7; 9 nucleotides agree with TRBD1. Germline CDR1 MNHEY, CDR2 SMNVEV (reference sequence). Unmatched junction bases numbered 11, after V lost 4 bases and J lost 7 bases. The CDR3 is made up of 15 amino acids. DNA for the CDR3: TGTGCCAGCAGTTCCTCCGGGACAGGGAAAGGGGAGCAGTACTTC. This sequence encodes CASSSSGTGKGEQYF.

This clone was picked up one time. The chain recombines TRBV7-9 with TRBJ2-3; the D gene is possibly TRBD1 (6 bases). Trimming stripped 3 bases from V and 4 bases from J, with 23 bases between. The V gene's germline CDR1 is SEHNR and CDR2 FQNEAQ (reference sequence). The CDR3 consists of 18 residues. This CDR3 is CASSFGSDRPSSPDTQYF. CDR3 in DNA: TGTGCCAGCAGCTTCGGATCGGACAGACCCTCTAGTCCAGATACGCAGTATTTT.

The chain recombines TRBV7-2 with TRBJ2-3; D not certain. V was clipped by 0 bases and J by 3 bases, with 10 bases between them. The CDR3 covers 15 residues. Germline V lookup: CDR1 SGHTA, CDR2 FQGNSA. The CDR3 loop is CASSLAGLRTDTQYF. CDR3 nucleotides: TGTGCCAGCAGCTTAGCGGGCCTGAGAACAGATACGCAGTATTTT.

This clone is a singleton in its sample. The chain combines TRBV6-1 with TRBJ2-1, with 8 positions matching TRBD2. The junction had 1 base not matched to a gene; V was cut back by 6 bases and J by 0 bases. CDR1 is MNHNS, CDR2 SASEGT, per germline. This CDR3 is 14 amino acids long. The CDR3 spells CASRSGSSYNEQFF. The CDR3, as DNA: TGTGCCAGCAGAAGCGGGAGCTCCTACAATGAGCAGTTCTTC.

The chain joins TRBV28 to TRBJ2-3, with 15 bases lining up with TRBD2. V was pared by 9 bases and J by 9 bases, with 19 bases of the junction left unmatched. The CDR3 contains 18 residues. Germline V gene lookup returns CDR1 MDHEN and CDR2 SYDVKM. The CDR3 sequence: CASQVPRGLAGGSGTQYF. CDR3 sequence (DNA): TGTGCCAGTCAGGTCCCCAGGGGACTAGCGGGAGGATCGGGAACGCAGTATTTT.